This T cell receptor (beta chain) was sequenced during a study of molecular identifiers for immune sequencing clone quantification. Methods described previously, with TCR primers listed, were used for bulk TCR libraries. A single record per CDR3 protein comes from TCRdb applying MiXCR to the PCR reads. In the table there are 490,000 or so distinct CDR3 sequences, 20% to 25% of which are singletons. The V gene's germline CDR1 is SEHNR and CDR2 FQNEAQ (reference sequence). Trimming pared 1 base from V and 6 bases from J, leaving 9 bases between. This CDR3 has 13 residues. Material: naive CD8+ T cells from blood, with Jurkat cell RNA spiked in. Subset given: FACS-sorted CD8+CD4-CCR7+CD45RA+ naive T cells. The gene calls are TRBV7-9 and TRBJ1-1; the D is unclear. This TCR was recovered from a human donor in good health. Some libraries in this study had Jurkat cell RNA spiked in. The CDR3 sequence is CASSLDYGSEAFF. The CDR3, as DNA: TGTGCCAGCAGCTTAGACTACGGCTCTGAAGCTTTCTTT.